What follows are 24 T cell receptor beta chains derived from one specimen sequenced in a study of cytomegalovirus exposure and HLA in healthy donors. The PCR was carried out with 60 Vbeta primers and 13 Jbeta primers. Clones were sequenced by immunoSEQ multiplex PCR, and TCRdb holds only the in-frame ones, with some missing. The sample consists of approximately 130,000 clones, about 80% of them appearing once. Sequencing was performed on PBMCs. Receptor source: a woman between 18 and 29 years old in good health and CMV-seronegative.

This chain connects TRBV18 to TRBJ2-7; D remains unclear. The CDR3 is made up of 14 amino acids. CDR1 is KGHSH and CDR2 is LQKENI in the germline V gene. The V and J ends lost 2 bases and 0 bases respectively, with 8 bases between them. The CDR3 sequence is CASSPGPNSYEQYF. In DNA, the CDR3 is TGTGCCAGCTCACCAGGGCCTAACTCCTACGAGCAGTACTTC. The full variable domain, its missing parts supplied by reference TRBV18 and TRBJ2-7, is NAGVMQNPRHLVRRRGQEARLRCSPMKGHSHVYWYRQLPEEGLKFMVYLQKENIIDESGMPKERFSAEFPKEGPSILRIQQVVRGDSAAYFCASSPGPNSYEQYFGPGTRLTVT.

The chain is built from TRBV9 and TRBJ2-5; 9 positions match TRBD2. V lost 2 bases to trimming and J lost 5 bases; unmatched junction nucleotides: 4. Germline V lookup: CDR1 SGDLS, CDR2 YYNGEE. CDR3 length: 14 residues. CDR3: CASSVAGGQETQYF. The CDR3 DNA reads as TGTGCCAGCAGCGTGGCGGGAGGGCAGGAGACCCAGTACTTC.

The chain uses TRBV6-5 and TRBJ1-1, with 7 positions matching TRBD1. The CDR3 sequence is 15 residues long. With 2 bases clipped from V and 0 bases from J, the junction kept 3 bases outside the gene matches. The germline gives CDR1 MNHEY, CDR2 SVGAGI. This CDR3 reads CASSYGDRMNTEAFF. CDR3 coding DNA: TGTGCCAGCAGTTACGGGGACAGAATGAACACTGAAGCTTTCTTT.

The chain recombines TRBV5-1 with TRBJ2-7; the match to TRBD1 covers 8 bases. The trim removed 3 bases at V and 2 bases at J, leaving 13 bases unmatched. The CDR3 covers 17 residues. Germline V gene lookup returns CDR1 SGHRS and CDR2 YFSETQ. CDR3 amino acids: CASSSSSTGTGTYEQYF. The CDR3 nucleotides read TGCGCCAGCAGCTCTTCCTCCACCGGGACAGGAACCTACGAGCAGTACTTC.

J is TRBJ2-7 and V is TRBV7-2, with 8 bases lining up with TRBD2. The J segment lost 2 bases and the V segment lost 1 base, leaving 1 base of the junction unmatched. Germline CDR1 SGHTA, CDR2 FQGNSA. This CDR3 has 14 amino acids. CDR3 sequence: CASSLGAGAYEQYF. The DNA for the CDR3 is TGTGCCAGCAGCTTAGGAGCGGGAGCCTACGAGCAGTACTTC.

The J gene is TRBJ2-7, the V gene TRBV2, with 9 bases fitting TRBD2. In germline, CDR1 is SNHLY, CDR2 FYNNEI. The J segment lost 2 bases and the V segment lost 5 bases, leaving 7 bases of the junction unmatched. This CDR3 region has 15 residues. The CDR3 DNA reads TGTGCCAGCAGTAAAAGCGGGGGGATTACCTACGAGCAGTACTTC. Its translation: CASSKSGGITYEQYF.

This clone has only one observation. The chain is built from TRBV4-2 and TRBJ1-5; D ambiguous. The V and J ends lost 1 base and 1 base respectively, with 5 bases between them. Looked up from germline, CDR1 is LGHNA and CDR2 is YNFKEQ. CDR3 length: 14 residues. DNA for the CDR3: TGTGCCAGCAGCCAAGGTCTGAGCAATCAGCCCCAGCATTTT. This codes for CASSQGLSNQPQHF.

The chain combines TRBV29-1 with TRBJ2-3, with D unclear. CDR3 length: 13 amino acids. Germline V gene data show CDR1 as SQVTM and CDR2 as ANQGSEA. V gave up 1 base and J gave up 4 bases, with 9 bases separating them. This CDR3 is CSVEGTRSDTQYF. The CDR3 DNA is TGCAGCGTTGAAGGAACCAGGTCAGATACGCAGTATTTT.

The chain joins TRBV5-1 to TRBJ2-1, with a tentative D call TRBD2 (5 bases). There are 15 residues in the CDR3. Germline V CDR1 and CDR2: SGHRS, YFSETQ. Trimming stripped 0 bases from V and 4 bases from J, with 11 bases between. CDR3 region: CASSLAQRNYNEQFF. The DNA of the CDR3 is TGCGCCAGCAGCTTGGCCCAGCGGAATTACAATGAGCAGTTCTTC.

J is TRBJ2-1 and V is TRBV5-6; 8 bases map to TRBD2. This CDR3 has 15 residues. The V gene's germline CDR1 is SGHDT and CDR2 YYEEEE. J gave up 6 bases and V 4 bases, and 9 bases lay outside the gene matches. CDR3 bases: TGTGCCAGCAGCCTGGCGGGACTAGACCCCAATGAGCAGTTCTTC. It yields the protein CASSLAGLDPNEQFF.

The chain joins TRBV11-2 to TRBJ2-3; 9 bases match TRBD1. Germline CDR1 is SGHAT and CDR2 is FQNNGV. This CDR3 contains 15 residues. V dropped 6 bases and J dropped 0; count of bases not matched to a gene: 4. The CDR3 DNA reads TGTGCCAGCAGGGCGACAGGGGGGAGCACAGATACGCAGTATTTT. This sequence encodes CASRATGGSTDTQYF.

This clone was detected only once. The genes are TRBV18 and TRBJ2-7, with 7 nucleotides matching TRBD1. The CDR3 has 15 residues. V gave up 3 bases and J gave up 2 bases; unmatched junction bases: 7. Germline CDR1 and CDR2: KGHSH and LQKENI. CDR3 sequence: CASSPQGVRTYEQYF. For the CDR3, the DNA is TGTGCCAGCTCACCCCAGGGGGTAAGAACCTACGAGCAGTACTTC.

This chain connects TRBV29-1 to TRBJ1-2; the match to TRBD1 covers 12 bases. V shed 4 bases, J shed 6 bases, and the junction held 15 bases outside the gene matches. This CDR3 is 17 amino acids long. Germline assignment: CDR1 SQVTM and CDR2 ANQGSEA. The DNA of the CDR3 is TGCAGCGTTGCCATAACCGGGACAGGGGGCGCAGGAGATGGCTACACCTTC. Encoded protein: CSVAITGTGGAGDGYTF.

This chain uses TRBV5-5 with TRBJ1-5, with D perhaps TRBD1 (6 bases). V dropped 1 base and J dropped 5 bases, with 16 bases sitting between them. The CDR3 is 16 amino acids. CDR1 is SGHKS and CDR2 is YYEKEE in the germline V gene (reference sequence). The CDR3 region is CASSLYPGAAYQPQHF. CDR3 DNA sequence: TGTGCCAGCAGCTTGTACCCAGGGGCCGCGTATCAGCCCCAGCATTTT.

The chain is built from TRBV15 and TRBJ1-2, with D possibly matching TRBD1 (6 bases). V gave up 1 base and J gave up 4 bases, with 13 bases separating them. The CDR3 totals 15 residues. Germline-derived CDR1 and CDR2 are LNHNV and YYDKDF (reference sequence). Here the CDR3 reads CATSRGVPGVYGYTF. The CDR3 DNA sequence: TGTGCCACCAGCAGAGGCGTCCCAGGGGTCTATGGCTACACCTTC. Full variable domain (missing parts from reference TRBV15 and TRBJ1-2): DAMVIQNPRYQVTQFGKPVTLSCSQTLNHNVMYWYQQKSSQAPKLLFHYYDKDFNNEADTPDNFQSRRPNTSFCFLDIRSPGLGDTAMYLCATSRGVPGVYGYTFGSGTRLTVV.

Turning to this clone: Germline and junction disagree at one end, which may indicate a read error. The CDR3 is CASSLGGFSTDTQYF. The CDR3 nucleotides read TGCGCCAGCAGTTTGGGAGGATTTAGCACAGATACGCAGTATTTT. This chain joins TRBV5-1 and TRBJ2-3; D perhaps matches TRBD2 (6 bases). Germline CDR1 reads SGHRS; CDR2 reads YFSETQ. The CDR3 totals 15 residues.

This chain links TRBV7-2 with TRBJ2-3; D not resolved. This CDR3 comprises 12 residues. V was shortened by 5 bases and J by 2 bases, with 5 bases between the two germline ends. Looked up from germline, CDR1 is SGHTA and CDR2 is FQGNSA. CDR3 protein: CASSHFTDTQYF. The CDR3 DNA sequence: TGTGCCAGCAGCCATTTCACAGATACGCAGTATTTT.

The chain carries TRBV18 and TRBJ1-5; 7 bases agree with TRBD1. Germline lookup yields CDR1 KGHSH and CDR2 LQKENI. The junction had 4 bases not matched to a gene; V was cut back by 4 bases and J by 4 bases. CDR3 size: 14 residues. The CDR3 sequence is CASSQDRRNQPQHF. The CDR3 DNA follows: TGTGCCAGCTCACAGGACAGGAGGAATCAGCCCCAGCATTTT.

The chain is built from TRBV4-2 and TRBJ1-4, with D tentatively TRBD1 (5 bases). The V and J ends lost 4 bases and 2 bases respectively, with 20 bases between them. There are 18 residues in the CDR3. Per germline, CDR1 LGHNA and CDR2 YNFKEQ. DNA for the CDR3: TGTGCCAGCAGCCCTGACAGCTGGTTAACTTTGACTAATGAAAAACTGTTTTTT. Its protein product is CASSPDSWLTLTNEKLFF.

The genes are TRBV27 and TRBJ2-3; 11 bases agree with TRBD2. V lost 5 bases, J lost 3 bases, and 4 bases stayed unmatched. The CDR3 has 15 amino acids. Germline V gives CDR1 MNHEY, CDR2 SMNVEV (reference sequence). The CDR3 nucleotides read TGTGCCAGCAGTAGTAGCGGGAGGGGGACAGATACGCAGTATTTT. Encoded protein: CASSSSGRGTDTQYF.

The DNA of the CDR3 is TGTGCCAGCACCCTAAACAGGGGGCTCTACGAGCAGTACTTC. This encodes CASTLNRGLYEQYF. The V and J genes are TRBV11-2 and TRBJ2-7; 9 positions agree with TRBD1. The J segment lost 3 bases and the V segment lost 7 bases, leaving 7 bases of the junction unmatched. This CDR3 spans 14 amino acids. The germline CDR1 and CDR2 sequences are SGHAT and FQNNGV.

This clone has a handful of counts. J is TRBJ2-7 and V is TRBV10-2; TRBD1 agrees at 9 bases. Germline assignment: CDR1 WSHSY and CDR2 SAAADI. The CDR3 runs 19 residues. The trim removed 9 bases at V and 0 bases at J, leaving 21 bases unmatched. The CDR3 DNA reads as TGCGCCAGTTCCAGCCGGGACAGGGAACCACACTCTAACTCCTACGAGCAGTACTTC. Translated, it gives CASSSRDREPHSNSYEQYF.

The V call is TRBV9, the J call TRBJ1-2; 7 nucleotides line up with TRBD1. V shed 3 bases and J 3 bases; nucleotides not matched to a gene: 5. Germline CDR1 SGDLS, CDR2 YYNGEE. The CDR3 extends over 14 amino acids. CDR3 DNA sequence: TGTGCCAGCAGCGCCCGACAGGGAGACTATGGCTACACCTTC. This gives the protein CASSARQGDYGYTF. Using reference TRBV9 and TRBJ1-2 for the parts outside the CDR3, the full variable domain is DSGVTQTPKHLITATGQRVTLRCSPRSGDLSVYWYQQSLDQGLQFLIQYYNGEERAKGNILERFSAQQFPDLHSELNLSSLELGDSALYFCASSARQGDYGYTFGSGTRLTVV.

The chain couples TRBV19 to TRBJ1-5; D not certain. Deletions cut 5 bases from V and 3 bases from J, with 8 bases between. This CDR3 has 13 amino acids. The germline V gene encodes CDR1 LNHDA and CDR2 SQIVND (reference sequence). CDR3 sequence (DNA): TGTGCCAGTAGTGCGGGGTACAATCAGCCCCAGCATTTT. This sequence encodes CASSAGYNQPQHF.